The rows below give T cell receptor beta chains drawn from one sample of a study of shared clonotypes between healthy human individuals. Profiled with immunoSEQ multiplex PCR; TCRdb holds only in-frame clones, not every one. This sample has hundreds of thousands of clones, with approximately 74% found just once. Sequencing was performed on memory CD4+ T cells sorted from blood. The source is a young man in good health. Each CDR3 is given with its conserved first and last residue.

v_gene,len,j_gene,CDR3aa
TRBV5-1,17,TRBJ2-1,CASSLGSTSGIYNEQFF
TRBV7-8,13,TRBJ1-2,CASSLRGGYGYTF
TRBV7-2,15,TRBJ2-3,CASRPSQTNTDTQYF
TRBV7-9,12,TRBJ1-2,CASSLEGLGYTF
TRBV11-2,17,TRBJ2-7,CASSLGFAGATPYEQYF
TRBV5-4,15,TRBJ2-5,CASSFPSGDQETQYF
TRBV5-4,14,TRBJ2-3,CASSGGPQSDTQYF
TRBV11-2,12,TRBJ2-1,CASSHNFNEQFF
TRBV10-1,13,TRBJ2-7,CASSPGQSYEQYF
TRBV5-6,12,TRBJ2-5,CASSQTRTEEYF
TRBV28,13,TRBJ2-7,CASSRTSGYEQYF
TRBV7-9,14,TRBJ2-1,CASSLVGRNNEQFF
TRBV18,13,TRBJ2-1,CASSPQRNNEQFF
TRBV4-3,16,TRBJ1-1,CASSQEGRGVDTEAFF
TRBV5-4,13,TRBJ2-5,CASSLLAGETQYF
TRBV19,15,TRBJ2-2,CASKGSDPGTGELFF
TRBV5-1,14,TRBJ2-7,CASSLSSKPYEQYF
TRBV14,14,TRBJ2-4,CASSRGGAENIQYF
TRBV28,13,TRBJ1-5,CASSFESNQPQHF
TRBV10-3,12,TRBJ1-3,CASQDSGGTIYF
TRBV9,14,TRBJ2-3,CASSETGFTDTQYF
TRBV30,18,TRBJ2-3,CAWSSNLTPVHPTDTQYF
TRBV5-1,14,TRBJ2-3,CASSRTSGRDTQYF